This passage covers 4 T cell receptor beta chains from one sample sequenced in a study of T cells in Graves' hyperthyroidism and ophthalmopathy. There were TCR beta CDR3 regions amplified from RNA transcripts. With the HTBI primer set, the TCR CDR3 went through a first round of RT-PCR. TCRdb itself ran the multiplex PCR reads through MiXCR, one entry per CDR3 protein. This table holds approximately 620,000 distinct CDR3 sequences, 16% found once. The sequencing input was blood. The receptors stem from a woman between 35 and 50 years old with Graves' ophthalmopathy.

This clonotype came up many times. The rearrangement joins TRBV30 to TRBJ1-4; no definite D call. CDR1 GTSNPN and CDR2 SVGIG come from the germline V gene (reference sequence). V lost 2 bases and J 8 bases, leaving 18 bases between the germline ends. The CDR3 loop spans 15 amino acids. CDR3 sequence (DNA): TGTGCCTGGAGTACGATGTACTTACCGGGAGAAAAACTGTTTTTT. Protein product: CAWSTMYLPGEKLFF. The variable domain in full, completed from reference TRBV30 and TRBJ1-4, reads SQTIHQWPATLVQPVGSPLSLECTVEGTSNPNLYWYRQAAGRGLQLLFYSVGIGQISSEVPQNLSASRPQDRQFILSSKKLLLSDSGFYLCAWSTMYLPGEKLFFGSGTQLSVL.

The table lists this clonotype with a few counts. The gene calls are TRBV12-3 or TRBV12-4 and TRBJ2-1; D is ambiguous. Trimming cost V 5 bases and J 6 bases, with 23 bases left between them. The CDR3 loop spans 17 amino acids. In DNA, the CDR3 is TGTGCCAGCAGTAATGCTCTCCGGCAGAGGTCTCGCAATGAGCAGTTCTTC. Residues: CASSNALRQRSRNEQFF.

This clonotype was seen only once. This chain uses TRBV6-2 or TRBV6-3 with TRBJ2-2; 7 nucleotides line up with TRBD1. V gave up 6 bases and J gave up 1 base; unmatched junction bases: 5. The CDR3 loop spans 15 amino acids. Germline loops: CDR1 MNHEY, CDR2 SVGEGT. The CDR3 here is CASRRRTGNTGELFF. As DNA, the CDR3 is TGTGCCAGCAGGAGGAGGACAGGGAACACCGGGGAGCTGTTTTTT.

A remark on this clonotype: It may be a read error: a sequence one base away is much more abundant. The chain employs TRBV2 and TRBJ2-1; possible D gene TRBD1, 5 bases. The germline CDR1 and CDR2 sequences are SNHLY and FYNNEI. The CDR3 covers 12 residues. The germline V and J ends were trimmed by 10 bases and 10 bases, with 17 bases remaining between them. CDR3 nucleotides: TGTGCCACCGGGTCACAGGCCTACGAGCAGTTCTTC. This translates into CATGSQAYEQFF.